These 26 T cell receptor beta chains were all obtained from the same sample, sequenced in a study of regulatory T cells in long-lasting Graves disease. To make TCR beta libraries, researchers used iRepertoire HTBI primers and Arm-PCR of CDR3 regions. TCRdb reanalysed the multiplex PCR reads using MiXCR and keeps one entry per CDR3 protein. Altogether approximately 470,000 distinct CDR3 sequences are present, 15% to 20% being singletons, with the ten largest covering less than 15%. Sample time point: newly diagnosed GD, antithyroid drugs for less than 3 months. Researchers made the TCR library from RNA that was extracted from PBMCs. The same data also went into a second study, on T cells in Graves' hyperthyroidism and ophthalmopathy.

Sequenced material: peripheral blood mononuclear cells (PBMCs), taken at new diagnosis, from a patient treated with antithyroid drugs. Receptor source: a man aged 40-55 years with Graves disease.

This clonotype was seen at least ten times. The chain joins TRBV7-8 to TRBJ2-3; D gene unclear. CDR3 length equals 16 residues. Trimming removed 3 bases at V and 2 bases at J, with 15 bases between. The germline gives CDR1 SGHVS, CDR2 FQNEAQ. DNA for the CDR3: TGTGCCAGCAGCTTTCGTGGCGACACGCACACAGATACGCAGTATTTT. As protein: CASSFRGDTHTDTQYF.

This clonotype was counted at least ten times. The chain joins TRBV7-2 to TRBJ2-3, with D possibly being TRBD1 or TRBD2 (6 bases each). V was pared by 2 bases and J by 1 base, with 16 bases between. The germline V gene encodes CDR1 SGHTA and CDR2 FQGNSA. The length of the CDR3 is 17 residues. The DNA for the CDR3 is TGTGCCAGCAGCTTAAGCTACAGGGACTTACGCACAGATACGCAGTATTTT. Translation gives CASSLSYRDLRTDTQYF. The variable domain in full, completed from reference TRBV7-2 and TRBJ2-3, reads GAGVSQSPSNKVTEKGKDVELRCDPISGHTALYWYRQSLGQGLEFLIYFQGNSAPDKSGLPSDRFSAERTGGSVSTLTIQRTQQEDSAVYLCASSLSYRDLRTDTQYFGPGTRLTVL.

This clonotype was counted only a few times. The CDR3, as DNA: TGTGCCAGCTCACCACCGGTCGGGGCTAGCGGGACGCACTACGAGCAGTACTTC. Its protein product is CASSPPVGASGTHYEQYF. V is TRBV18 and J is TRBJ2-7; 9 bases map to TRBD2. With V trimmed by 0 bases and J by 3 bases, 12 bases remained unmatched. The CDR3 has 18 amino acids. Germline V CDR1 and CDR2: KGHSH, LQKENI.

V gene TRBV29-1 combines with J gene TRBJ1-2, with 8 bases identical to TRBD1. With 4 bases clipped from V and 8 bases from J, the junction kept 12 bases outside the gene matches. The CDR3 is made up of 14 amino acids. Germline V gene sequence: CDR1 SQVTM, CDR2 ANQGSEA. CDR3 DNA sequence: TGCAGCGTTGGGGCCTCGACAGGGGCGGAAGGCTACACCTTC. Translation gives CSVGASTGAEGYTF.

This clonotype came up many times. The rearrangement uses TRBV20-1 and TRBJ2-7, with a weak D call TRBD2 (6 bases). This CDR3 region has 13 residues. V was trimmed by 1 base and J by 5 bases, leaving 12 bases between them. Germline CDR1 reads DFQATT; CDR2 reads SNEGSKA (reference sequence). CDR3 coding DNA: TGCAGTGCTAGAGGGAGGTGGGGGGACGAGCAGTACTTC. Protein product: CSARGRWGDEQYF.

This clonotype was detected a few times. This sequence joins TRBV6-2 or TRBV6-3 and TRBJ2-1, with D perhaps TRBD1 (7 bases). The CDR3 has 13 residues. The V gene lost 7 bases and the J gene lost 4 bases, with 11 bases spanning the gap. The germline V gene encodes CDR1 MNHEY and CDR2 SVGEGT. This chain's CDR3 is CASTSGGYNEQFF. The CDR3 nucleotides are TGTGCCAGCACTTCAGGGGGGTACAATGAGCAGTTCTTC.

With regard to this clonotype: A much larger clone lies one base from this, so it may be a read error. The chain joins TRBV2 to TRBJ2-2, with D uncertain. The CDR3 loop spans 14 amino acids. Trimming pared 5 bases from V and 4 bases from J, leaving 11 bases between. Germline-derived CDR1 and CDR2 are SNHLY and FYNNEI. The chain's CDR3 is CASSPQRTTGELFF. Written as DNA, the CDR3 is TGTGCCAGCAGTCCACAGAGGACCACCGGGGAGCTGTTTTTT.

The chain uses TRBV7-8 and TRBJ2-5, with D unresolved. The germline V gene encodes CDR1 SGHVS and CDR2 FQNEAQ. The CDR3 is made up of 17 amino acids. V lost 0 bases to trimming and J lost 1 base, with 15 bases between them. CDR3 coding DNA: TGTGCCAGCAGCTTAGCGCAAAGGAGAACCATCCAAGAGACCCAGTACTTC. Its protein product is CASSLAQRRTIQETQYF.

In this sample, this clonotype turned up once. With a much larger clone just one base away, this may be a read error. The chain uses TRBV7-3 and TRBJ2-2; D perhaps matches TRBD2 (5 bases). CDR1 and CDR2 from the germline V gene are SGHTA and FQGTGA. CDR3 length: 13 residues. CDR3 nucleotides: TGTGCCAGCAGCTTAGAGGGCGCCGGGGAGCAGTTTTTT. Residues: CASSLEGAGEQFF.

This clonotype has ten or more counts. V is TRBV6-5 and J is TRBJ2-2, with D perhaps matching TRBD2 (6 bases). Germline-derived CDR1 and CDR2 are MNHEY and SVGAGI. V was cut by 4 bases and J by 1 base, with 10 bases left in between. This CDR3 is 15 amino acids long. The CDR3: CASSWDSWNTGELFF. In DNA, the CDR3 is TGTGCCAGCAGTTGGGACTCCTGGAACACCGGGGAGCTGTTTTTT.

Of note for this clonotype: A much bigger clone sits one base away, suggesting this may be a read error. This chain connects TRBV10-1 to TRBJ2-3, with TRBD2 matching over 7 bases. J was trimmed by 5 bases and V by 7 bases; bases with no gene match: 6. The germline V gene encodes CDR1 WNHNN and CDR2 SYGVQD (reference sequence). The CDR3 is 13 residues long. CDR3 region: CASNLREGDTQYF. DNA of the CDR3: TGCGCCAGCAATCTTAGGGAGGGAGATACGCAGTATTTT.

Many counts were recorded for this clonotype. This chain joins TRBV2 and TRBJ2-5; D uncertain. Trimming cost V 4 bases and J 4 bases, with 7 bases left between them. The germline CDR1 and CDR2 sequences are SNHLY and FYNNEI. The CDR3 is 12 residues long. CDR3 amino acids: CASSGRGETQYF. The CDR3, as DNA: TGTGCCAGCAGTGGGAGAGGAGAGACCCAGTACTTC.

V gene TRBV6-1 combines with J gene TRBJ2-1; 9 bases map to TRBD2. J gave up 4 bases and V 6 bases, and 7 bases lay outside the gene matches. Germline V gene data show CDR1 as MNHNS and CDR2 as SASEGT. CDR3 length: 15 amino acids. CDR3 DNA sequence: TGTGCCAGCAGACCGGGACTAGCCCTATACAATGAGCAGTTCTTC. Translating it yields CASRPGLALYNEQFF.

This clonotype has ten or more counts. The chain is built from TRBV9 and TRBJ2-1, with D possibly TRBD2 on 5 matching bases. CDR3 length equals 19 residues. Trimming took 0 bases from V and 0 from J, leaving 19 bases between them. Per the germline V gene, CDR1 is SGDLS and CDR2 is YYNGEE. In nucleotides, the CDR3 is TGTGCCAGCAGCGTAGCTACGGGCGGTAGCGTGAGCTCCTACAATGAGCAGTTCTTC. Amino acid sequence: CASSVATGGSVSSYNEQFF.

There are a few counts of this clonotype. The chain employs TRBV20-1 and TRBJ2-7; D gene ambiguous. Germline V gives CDR1 DFQATT, CDR2 SNEGSKA (reference sequence). With 0 bases removed from V and 5 bases from J, the gap between germline ends came to 14 bases. The CDR3 has 14 residues. CDR3 sequence: CSAREPLGWDEQYF. CDR3 in DNA: TGCAGTGCTAGAGAACCACTCGGGTGGGACGAGCAGTACTTC.

This chain connects TRBV5-6 to TRBJ2-1; 9 bases align to TRBD2. Germline lookup yields CDR1 SGHDT and CDR2 YYEEEE. This CDR3 region has 15 residues. V was pared by 6 bases and J by 6 bases, with 10 bases of the junction left unmatched. CDR3 nucleotide sequence: TGTGCCAGCACCCTCCTGGGCGGGAGGGGCAATGAGCAGTTCTTC. The encoded protein is CASTLLGGRGNEQFF.

The V gene is TRBV10-3, the J gene TRBJ2-1; D is possibly TRBD1 (6 bases). This CDR3 spans 14 amino acids. The germline V and J ends were trimmed by 7 bases and 6 bases, with 16 bases remaining between them. The germline gives CDR1 ENHRY, CDR2 SYGVKD. CDR3 protein: CAINLQGRGNEQFF. For the CDR3, the DNA is TGTGCCATCAATTTACAGGGTCGTGGCAATGAGCAGTTCTTC.

As regards this clonotype: It is likely a read error: a sequence one base away is far more abundant. The genes are TRBV28 and TRBJ1-6; no clear D gene. V lost 6 bases and J 7 bases, leaving 13 bases between the germline ends. The CDR3 runs 14 residues. Germline loops: CDR1 MDHEN, CDR2 SYDVKM. CDR3 residues: CASRLAVSNSPLHF. CDR3 bases: TGTGCCAGCAGGTTAGCGGTGAGCAATTCACCCCTCCACTTT.

This clonotype was seen at least ten times. This chain joins TRBV28 and TRBJ2-5; 10 bases line up with TRBD2. Unmatched junction bases numbered 11, after V lost 3 bases and J lost 1 base. Germline-derived CDR1 and CDR2 are MDHEN and SYDVKM. CDR3 length: 18 amino acids. The DNA of the CDR3 is TGTGCCAGCAGTTTCTGGAGGTCCCAGCGGGAGGGCCAAGAGACCCAGTACTTC. Translating it yields CASSFWRSQREGQETQYF.

The sample holds a few counts of this clonotype. The rearrangement joins TRBV11-2 to TRBJ2-2, with TRBD2 matching over 11 bases. Per germline, CDR1 SGHAT and CDR2 FQNNGV. V dropped 2 bases and J dropped 7; count of bases not matched to a gene: 3. The CDR3 spans 15 residues. The CDR3 region is CASSLRLAGHGELFF. The CDR3, as DNA: TGTGCCAGCAGCTTACGACTAGCGGGGCACGGGGAGCTGTTTTTT. Variable domain in full (rest from reference TRBV11-2 and TRBJ2-2): EAGVAQSPRYKIIEKRQSVAFWCNPISGHATLYWYQQILGQGPKLLIQFQNNGVVDDSQLPKDRFSAERLKGVDSTLKIQPAKLEDSAVYLCASSLRLAGHGELFFGEGSRLTVL.

To note about this clonotype: With a much larger clone just one base away, this may be a read error. As the CDR3 is not closed by the conserved phenylalanine or tryptophan, this likely results from a read error. The chain combines TRBV30 with TRBJ1-2; 9 bases line up with TRBD1. Losses at the gene ends were 2 bases for V and 7 bases for J; bases not matched to a gene: 5. CDR3 size: 13 residues. Germline V gene data show CDR1 as GTSNPN and CDR2 as SVGIG (reference sequence). In nucleotides, the CDR3 is TGTGCCTGGAGTATGTCACAGGGGGCTGGCTACACCTCC. As protein: CAWSMSQGAGYTS.

There are a few counts of this clonotype. V is TRBV28 and J is TRBJ2-2; D is undetermined. Trimming cost V 11 bases and J 4 bases, with 5 bases left between them. This CDR3 comprises 10 residues. The germline gives CDR1 MDHEN, CDR2 SYDVKM. Here the CDR3 DNA reads TGTGCCCACGGCACCGGGGAGCTGTTTTTT. This sequence encodes CAHGTGELFF.

The CDR3 loop is CSVGRLLDPEAFF. As DNA, the CDR3 is TGCAGCGTGGGGCGCCTTCTTGATCCTGAAGCTTTCTTT. The rearrangement uses TRBV29-1 and TRBJ1-1, with D maybe TRBD1 (5 bases). Germline V lookup: CDR1 SQVTM, CDR2 ANQGSEA. Trimming took off 6 bases at V and 6 bases at J, with 17 bases between the two ends. The CDR3 is 13 amino acids.

As to this clonotype: A much bigger clone sits one base away, suggesting this may be a read error. J is TRBJ2-3 and V is TRBV28; TRBD2 might be the D (6 bases). V dropped 5 bases and J dropped 2 bases, with 11 bases sitting between them. The germline V gene has CDR1 MDHEN and CDR2 SYDVKM. This CDR3 has 14 residues. The CDR3 DNA reads TGTGCCAGCAGTGGCGGCGGGGCCACAGATACGCAGTATTTT. This encodes CASSGGGATDTQYF.

Worth noting for this clonotype: This could be a read error, since a much larger clone is one nucleotide away. This CDR3 fails to terminate in the conserved phenylalanine or tryptophan, so it likely reflects a read error. V is TRBV11-2 and J is TRBJ2-7; tentative D call: TRBD2 (6 bases). The germline V gene has CDR1 SGHAT and CDR2 FQNNGV. The CDR3 loop spans 14 amino acids. The ends were cut back, 0 bases at V and 3 bases at J, with 9 bases in the middle. DNA for the CDR3: TGTGCCAGCAGCTTAGAACTAGCACACTACGAGCAGTACTCC. Amino acids: CASSLELAHYEQYS.

This clonotype was counted only a few times. The J gene is TRBJ2-1, the V gene TRBV5-6; 9 bases are shared with TRBD2. The ends lost 5 bases at V and 7 bases at J; junction bases unmatched: 7. From germline, CDR1 is SGHDT and CDR2 YYEEEE. CDR3 length: 14 residues. The CDR3 reads CASRLIAGDNEQFF. CDR3 nucleotides: TGTGCCAGCAGACTAATAGCGGGAGATAATGAGCAGTTCTTC.